The source of this T cell receptor beta chain is a study of beta chain features in type 1 diabetes. V lost 3 bases, J lost 3 bases, and 12 bases lay in between. The CDR3 contains 14 residues. CDR1 and CDR2 (germline): GTSNPN, SVGIG (reference sequence). Every bit of the isolated RNA underwent reverse transcription, so sequencing read expressed TCRB transcripts. Profiled with immunoSEQ multiplex PCR; TCRdb holds only in-frame clones, not every one. This table holds about 410,000 clones, over 11% found once. Via CD45RO/CCR7/CD25/CD127/CD95/CD27, cells of the CD4+ naive, central memory, regulatory and stem cell-like memory subsets were sorted.

The chain couples TRBV30 to TRBJ2-1; the D is unclear. The TCR originated in a man aged 30 to 45 in good health. Sequencing was done on a sample of naive CD4+ T cells from blood. The CDR3 reads CAWRLDLDYNEQFF. The CDR3, as DNA: TGTGCCTGGAGACTCGATTTGGACTACAATGAGCAGTTCTTC. The full variable domain, with the rest looked up from reference TRBV30 and TRBJ2-1, is SQTIHQWPATLVQPVGSPLSLECTVEGTSNPNLYWYRQAAGRGLQLLFYSVGIGQISSEVPQNLSASRPQDRQFILSSKKLLLSDSGFYLCAWRLDLDYNEQFFGPGTRLTVL.